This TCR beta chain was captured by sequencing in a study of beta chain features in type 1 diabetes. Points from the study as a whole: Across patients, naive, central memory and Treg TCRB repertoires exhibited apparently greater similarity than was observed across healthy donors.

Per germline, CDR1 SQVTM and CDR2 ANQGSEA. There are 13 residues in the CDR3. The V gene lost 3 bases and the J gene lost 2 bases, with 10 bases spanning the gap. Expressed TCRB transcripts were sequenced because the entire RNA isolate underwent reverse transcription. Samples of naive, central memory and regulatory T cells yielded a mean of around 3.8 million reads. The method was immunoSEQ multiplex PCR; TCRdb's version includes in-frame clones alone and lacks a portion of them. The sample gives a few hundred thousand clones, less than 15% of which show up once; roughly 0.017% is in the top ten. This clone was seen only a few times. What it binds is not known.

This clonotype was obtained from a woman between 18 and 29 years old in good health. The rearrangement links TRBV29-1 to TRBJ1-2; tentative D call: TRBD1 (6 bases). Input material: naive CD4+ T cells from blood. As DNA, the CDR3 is TGCAGCGTTGATCTTCAGGGGAACTATGGCTACACCTTC. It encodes CSVDLQGNYGYTF.